A few counts support the clone carrying this T cell receptor (beta chain). What it binds is unknown. The PCR was carried out with 60 Vbeta primers and 13 Jbeta primers. Sequencing used immunoSEQ multiplex PCR; TCRdb keeps in-frame clones, though not all of them. This sample yields about 120,000 clones, of which 76% are seen a single time; around 16% belongs to the top ten. These data belong to a study of cytomegalovirus exposure and HLA in healthy donors. The CDR3 is made up of 14 amino acids. The J segment lost 9 bases and the V segment lost 4 bases, leaving 11 bases of the junction unmatched. Germline CDR1 is SGDLS and CDR2 is YYNGEE. Findings and caveats of the study: HLA allele associations emerged for around 15,000 TCR beta sequences in a later analysis, at 0.05 false discovery rate.

The chain has TRBV9 and TRBJ2-7, with 9 bases lining up with TRBD1. Sample: PBMCs. The source is a man aged 50-60 years in good health and CMV-seropositive. As DNA, the CDR3 is TGTGCCAGCAGCCCACCGGGACAGGGAACAATGCAGTACTTC. This gives the protein CASSPPGQGTMQYF. Complete variable domain (other parts from reference TRBV9 and TRBJ2-7): DSGVTQTPKHLITATGQRVTLRCSPRSGDLSVYWYQQSLDQGLQFLIQYYNGEERAKGNILERFSAQQFPDLHSELNLSSLELGDSALYFCASSPPGQGTMQYFGPGTRLTVT.